The present TCR beta chain was sequenced within a study of cytomegalovirus exposure and HLA in healthy donors. Study-wide findings and caveats: Reports credit the classifier with highly specific, highly sensitive diagnosis of cytomegalovirus status. The study found most TCR sequences rare, yet found some public TCRs in many donors. Some TCR beta chains (roughly 160 of them) were listed as cytomegalovirus-associated.

As to this clone: Antigen unknown.

The CDR3 is made up of 16 amino acids. Trimming took off 5 bases at V and 1 base at J, with 17 bases between the two ends. CDR1 is SGHNT, CDR2 YENEEA, per germline. The donors comprised healthy bone marrow donors. PCR amplification relied on 60 Vbeta primers (plus 13 Jbeta primers). Method: immunoSEQ multiplex PCR; TCRdb's copy keeps in-frame clones and lacks some. The table shows fewer than 150,000 clones, with 80% occurring only once. This sequence was found in a man between 35 and 55 years old in good health and CMV-seropositive. The sample was PBMCs. The V gene is TRBV11-3, the J gene TRBJ2-5; D remains ambiguous. This CDR3 reads CASSPPNFIAQETQYF. The CDR3 nucleotides are TGTGCCAGCAGCCCCCCTAATTTCATTGCCCAAGAGACCCAGTACTTC. Looking up the rest from reference TRBV11-3 and TRBJ2-5 gives the full variable domain: EAGVVQSPRYKIIEKKQPVAFWCNPISGHNTLYWYLQNLGQGPELLIRYENEEAVDDSQLPKDRFSAERLKGVDSTLKIQPAELGDSAVYLCASSPPNFIAQETQYFGPGTRLLVL.